This T cell receptor (delta chain) derives from a study of γδ T cells in repeated Plasmodium falciparum infection. Across the whole study: Malaria-naive adults were infected with P. falciparum NF54 four times over roughly 620 days. Some Malian samples span acute malaria episodes; others come from no-transmission periods.

This clone was found a few times. A much larger clone differs from this one at a single base, so this may be a read error. The length of the CDR3 is 23 residues. From germline, CDR1 is TSWWSYY and CDR2 QGS. Deletions cut 3 bases from V and 0 bases from J, with 35 bases between. TCRdb re-called the multiplex PCR reads through CATT. The profile covers roughly 90,000 delta-chain clones, with over 0.9% appearing a single time and roughly 9.9% taken by the ten largest. Gammadelta T cells were flow-sorted from PBMC into Vgamma9/Vdelta2+ and Vdelta2-negative populations for bulk analysis. The sequenced material came from gamma-delta T cells from blood. This clonotype was obtained from a pool of human donors (malaria-infected and uninfected, not separated). The chain carries TRDV1 and TRDJ1; unclear D gene. This chain's CDR3 is CALGELGWSRQGPLRLYTDKLIF. CDR3 bases: TGTGCTCTTGGGGAGCTAGGGTGGAGCCGCCAAGGCCCTCTTCGACTGTACACCGATAAACTCATCTTT.